This TCR beta chain derives from a study of shared clonotypes between healthy human individuals. Study-wide findings and caveats: Incomplete sequencing of sorted subsets was indicated by rarefaction despite large depth. Naive subsets, compared against memory subsets, generally had larger estimated richness values. Sampling involved blood alone; tissue repertoires likely differ.

A note on this clone: The target antigen is unknown.

The CDR3 loop spans 11 amino acids. Per the germline V gene, CDR1 is SQVTM and CDR2 is ANQGSEA. V was trimmed by 6 bases and J by 4 bases, leaving 9 bases between them. CD45RO negativity and positive selection for CCR7 defined naive CD8 cells, a population that excluded terminally differentiated effector memory CD45RA+ cells. All donors qualified as healthy HIV-negative adults and had experienced no recent acute infections or vaccinations. TCRdb's copy holds only in-frame clones and misses some; the assay was immunoSEQ multiplex PCR. The table shows about 2,100,000 clones, with about 93% occurring only once.

Sequencing was carried out using naive CD8+ T cells from PBMCs. The source of this sequence is a man younger than 35 in good health. Some clones in this sample may be carry-over from other donors' samples. This rearrangement joins TRBV29-1 to TRBJ1-2; the D gene is possibly TRBD1 (6 bases). The CDR3 protein is CSVGGAYGYTF. The CDR3 bases are TGCAGCGTGGGGGGCGCCTATGGCTACACCTTC.